This TCR beta chain derives from a study of OX40 agonist ivuxolimab in advanced cancers. Study overall: Ivuxolimab is a fully human IgG2 antibody that activates OX40 (CD134). People in dose escalation had one of these cancers: hepatocellular carcinoma, melanoma, renal cell or head and neck cancer.

Clones were read by immunoSEQ multiplex PCR, and TCRdb kept only the in-frame ones, dropping some. The sample holds nearly 20,000 clones; 83% are singletons and the top ten take less than 25%. To note about this clone: The antigen is undetermined.

The V end was cut by 8 bases, the J end by 2 bases, with 33 bases between. There are 20 residues in the CDR3. CDR1 and CDR2 from the germline V gene are MDHEN and SYDVKM. Findings and caveats of the study: Doses of 0.1 to 3.0 mg/kg were accompanied by clonal expansion of CD4+ and CD8+ blood T cells by week 6.

The sample was CD4+ or CD8+ T cells sorted from blood, taken in a trial of the OX40 agonist ivuxolimab. The sequence was collected from an adult with an advanced solid tumor such as melanoma, head and neck, liver or kidney cancer. The chain is built from TRBV28 and TRBJ1-2, with no clear D. DNA for the CDR3: TGTGCCAGCCTCCCATTCATGGGCGGGGTAGGTCTTTGGTCGAACTATGGCTACACCTTC. Protein sequence: CASLPFMGGVGLWSNYGYTF.